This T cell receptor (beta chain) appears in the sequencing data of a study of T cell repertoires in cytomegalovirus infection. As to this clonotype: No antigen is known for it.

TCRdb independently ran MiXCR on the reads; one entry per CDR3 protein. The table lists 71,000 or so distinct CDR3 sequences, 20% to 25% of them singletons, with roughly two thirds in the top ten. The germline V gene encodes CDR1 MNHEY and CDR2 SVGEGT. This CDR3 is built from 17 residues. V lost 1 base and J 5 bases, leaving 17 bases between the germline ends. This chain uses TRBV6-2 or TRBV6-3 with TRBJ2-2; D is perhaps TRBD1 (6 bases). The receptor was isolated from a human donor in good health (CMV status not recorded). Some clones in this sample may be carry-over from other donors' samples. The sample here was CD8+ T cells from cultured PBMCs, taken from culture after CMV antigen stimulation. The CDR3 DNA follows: TGTGCCAGCAGTTACTACGGCTGGGACACTTTTACCGGGGAGCTGTTTTTT. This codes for CASSYYGWDTFTGELFF.